A single sample is the source of the 30 T cell receptor beta chains below, sequenced in a study of blood T cell repertoires in COVID-19. Here immunoSEQ multiplex PCR was the method, and the copy in TCRdb shows in-frame clones only, minus some. The repertoire holds about 54,000 clones, with roughly four fifths as singletons. Sequencing input: peripheral blood. These receptors came from a woman aged 55-69 years with acute or convalescent COVID-19.

The J gene is TRBJ2-7, the V gene TRBV29-1, with D possibly being TRBD1 (6 bases). This CDR3 contains 17 residues. The germline gives CDR1 SQVTM, CDR2 ANQGSEA. V was trimmed by 5 bases and J by 1 base, leaving 24 bases between them. The CDR3 reads CSVKGAPGDGASYEQYF. Here the CDR3 DNA reads TGCAGCGTTAAAGGGGCCCCAGGGGACGGGGCTTCCTACGAGCAGTACTTC.

This sequence joins TRBV6-5 and TRBJ2-1, with no clear D. Trimming stripped 2 bases from V and 8 bases from J, with 10 bases between. Germline loops: CDR1 MNHEY, CDR2 SVGAGI. The CDR3 extends over 13 amino acids. Here the CDR3 reads CASSYPPGDEQFF. The CDR3 bases are TGTGCCAGCAGTTACCCACCAGGCGATGAGCAGTTCTTC.

This chain connects TRBV27 to TRBJ2-1; 11 bases align to TRBD2. With V trimmed by 4 bases and J by 6 bases, 8 bases remained unmatched. Germline CDR1 is MNHEY and CDR2 is SMNVEV (reference sequence). The CDR3 runs to 16 residues. The CDR3 nucleotides read TGTGCCAGCAGTTCCCTACTAGCGGGGGCGTTCAATGAGCAGTTCTTC. It yields the protein CASSSLLAGAFNEQFF.

The chain couples TRBV18 to TRBJ2-1; D is perhaps TRBD1 (6 bases). Between the trimmed V and J ends, which lost 2 bases and 10 bases, there was a span of 12 bases. This CDR3 has 13 amino acids. CDR1 is KGHSH, CDR2 LQKENI, per germline. CDR3 region: CASSPNTGREQFF. CDR3 nucleotides: TGTGCCAGCTCACCAAATACAGGGCGGGAGCAGTTCTTC.

The chain is built from TRBV6-1 and TRBJ2-7; D is possibly TRBD2 (5 bases). There are 17 residues in the CDR3. The V and J ends lost 0 bases and 0 bases respectively, with 15 bases between them. Germline V gene data show CDR1 as MNHNS and CDR2 as SASEGT. CDR3 in DNA: TGTGCCAGCAGTGAAGCGCGAGGGTGGGGAAACTCCTACGAGCAGTACTTC. Protein sequence: CASSEARGWGNSYEQYF.

The chain joins TRBV3-1 (or the pseudogene TRBV3-2) to TRBJ1-1; D call uncertain. The CDR3 contains 14 residues. CDR1 is LGHDT, CDR2 YNNKEL, per germline (reference sequence). Trimming shortened V by 1 base and J by 4 bases, and 10 bases separated the two germline ends. The CDR3 DNA is TGTGCCAGCAGCCAAGCGGGAAGTGGCACTGAAGCTTTCTTT. Translated: CASSQAGSGTEAFF.

The chain's CDR3 is CASRPTGSQPQHF. CDR3 sequence (DNA): TGTGCCAGCAGGCCAACAGGGAGTCAGCCCCAGCATTTT. The chain combines TRBV12-3 or TRBV12-4 with TRBJ1-5; the D gene is possibly TRBD1 (6 bases). Trimming removed 6 bases at V and 6 bases at J, with 12 bases between. The CDR3 has 13 amino acids.

The V gene is TRBV29-1, the J gene TRBJ2-7; TRBD1 agrees at 12 bases. CDR3 length: 13 residues. V shed 5 bases and J 7 bases; nucleotides not matched to a gene: 6. Germline CDR1 and CDR2: SQVTM and ANQGSEA. The CDR3: CSVRGQGAWEQYF. The CDR3 DNA follows: TGCAGCGTTAGGGGACAGGGGGCATGGGAGCAGTACTTC.

The V and J genes are TRBV4-1 and TRBJ1-1; 10 bases fit TRBD1. The V and J ends lost 1 base and 4 bases, in that order; junction bases with no gene match: 3. The CDR3 is made up of 15 amino acids. Looked up from germline, CDR1 is MGHRA and CDR2 is YSYEKL. The CDR3 spells CASSQADRGFTEAFF. The CDR3 DNA sequence: TGCGCCAGCAGCCAAGCGGACAGGGGGTTCACTGAAGCTTTCTTT.

J is TRBJ2-1 and V is TRBV30, with a possible D match to TRBD2 (6 bases). V was trimmed by 2 bases and J by 9 bases, leaving 11 bases between them. CDR3 length equals 12 residues. CDR1 GTSNPN and CDR2 SVGIG come from the germline V gene (reference sequence). DNA of the CDR3: TGTGCCTGGAGTTCGGGGAGGCTTGAGCAGTTCTTC. As protein: CAWSSGRLEQFF.

The CDR3 sequence is CATKAGNTDTQYF. Written as DNA, the CDR3 is TGTGCCACCAAAGCCGGGAACACAGATACGCAGTATTTT. The rearrangement joins TRBV7-9 to TRBJ2-3; D is perhaps TRBD2 (5 bases). The germline V gene encodes CDR1 SEHNR and CDR2 FQNEAQ (reference sequence). The CDR3 spans 13 residues. The V and J ends lost 10 bases and 2 bases respectively, with 13 bases between them.

The rearrangement uses TRBV7-9 and TRBJ2-3, with no clear D. Germline CDR1 is SEHNR and CDR2 is FQNEAQ (reference sequence). The CDR3 spans 15 residues. The V and J ends lost 5 bases and 1 base respectively, with 13 bases between them. The CDR3 DNA reads as TGTGCCAGCAGCCCCCGGGTTGGTGGCACAGATACGCAGTATTTT. The encoded protein is CASSPRVGGTDTQYF.

This clone was recorded only once. The chain links TRBV19 to TRBJ2-1, with TRBD1 matching over 7 bases. The CDR3 has 16 amino acids. Germline loops: CDR1 LNHDA, CDR2 SQIVND (reference sequence). Losses at the gene ends were 7 bases for V and 4 bases for J; bases not matched to a gene: 13. CDR3 nucleotides: TGTGCCAGTACCTACAAAGGGGGCGAGGGTTACAATGAGCAGTTCTTC. Encoded protein: CASTYKGGEGYNEQFF. The full variable domain, rest sourced from reference TRBV19 and TRBJ2-1, is DGGITQSPKYLFRKEGQNVTLSCEQNLNHDAMYWYRQDPGQGLRLIYYSQIVNDFQKGDIAEGYSVSREKKESFPLTVTSAQKNPTAFYLCASTYKGGEGYNEQFFGPGTRLTVL.

In this sample, this clone turned up once. V usage is TRBV5-4 and J usage is TRBJ2-5; D possibly corresponds to TRBD1 (5 bases). CDR3 size: 13 residues. Germline CDR1 is SGHNT and CDR2 is YYREEE (reference sequence). V shed 2 bases and J shed 2 bases, with 7 bases lying between them. The CDR3 sequence is CASSFRGQETQYF. The CDR3 nucleotides are TGTGCCAGCAGCTTTAGGGGTCAAGAGACCCAGTACTTC.

The genes are TRBV5-1 and TRBJ2-6, with a possible D match to TRBD1 (6 bases). Germline CDR1 reads SGHRS; CDR2 reads YFSETQ. Trimming removed 6 bases at V and 4 bases at J, with 11 bases between. This CDR3 is built from 14 residues. CDR3 residues: CASNPTGGANVLTF. The CDR3 nucleotides are TGCGCCAGCAACCCAACAGGGGGGGCCAACGTCCTGACTTTC.

V gene TRBV4-1 combines with J gene TRBJ2-2; D is possibly TRBD1 (5 bases). V shed 8 bases and J shed 6 bases, with 16 bases lying between them. The CDR3 is 14 amino acids. Per germline, CDR1 MGHRA and CDR2 YSYEKL. For the CDR3, the DNA is TGCGCCAGCCAACAGGATATCATACCCGGGGAGCTGTTTTTT. It is translated as CASQQDIIPGELFF.

This clone has a count of ten or more. This sequence joins TRBV3-1 (or the pseudogene TRBV3-2) and TRBJ2-3; a weak D match, TRBD2 (6 bases). V was trimmed by 1 base and J by 11 bases, leaving 10 bases between them. Germline-derived CDR1 and CDR2 are LGHDT and YNNKEL (reference sequence). The CDR3 loop spans 12 amino acids. CDR3 nucleotides: TGTGCCAGCAGCCAAGGGTTAGCGGAGCAGTATTTT. The encoded protein is CASSQGLAEQYF.

The genes are TRBV14 and TRBJ1-1; D is uncertain. The CDR3 is 16 residues long. The V gene's germline CDR1 is SGHDN and CDR2 FVKESK. Trimming took 4 bases from V and 0 from J, leaving 15 bases between them. The CDR3 sequence is CASSRTWAGLNTEAFF. The CDR3 region has the DNA TGTGCCAGCAGCCGGACCTGGGCGGGCCTGAACACTGAAGCTTTCTTT.

This clone was seen a single time. The V call is TRBV28, the J call TRBJ1-3; 9 bases match TRBD1. Trimming at V came to 5 bases and at J to 9 bases, leaving 5 bases not matched to a gene. CDR1 is MDHEN and CDR2 is SYDVKM in the germline V gene. This CDR3 is 13 amino acids long. The CDR3 DNA reads as TGTGCCAGCAGTACAGGACAGGGGATCACCATATATTTT. This gives the protein CASSTGQGITIYF.

This chain uses TRBV5-1 with TRBJ2-7; D is perhaps TRBD1 (5 bases). V was shortened by 1 base and J by 2 bases, with 7 bases between the two germline ends. Germline-derived CDR1 and CDR2 are SGHRS and YFSETQ. This CDR3 contains 13 residues. DNA for the CDR3: TGCGCCAGCAGCTTGCCACAGGCCTACGAGCAGTACTTC. Translation gives CASSLPQAYEQYF. The variable domain in full, with the rest retrieved from reference TRBV5-1 and TRBJ2-7, is KAGVTQTPRYLIKTRGQQVTLSCSPISGHRSVSWYQQTPGQGLQFLFEYFSETQRNKGNFPGRFSGRQFSNSRSEMNVSTLELGDSALYLCASSLPQAYEQYFGPGTRLTVT.

The V gene is TRBV5-1, the J gene TRBJ1-1; perhaps TRBD1 as D (5 bases). From germline, CDR1 is SGHRS and CDR2 YFSETQ. Deletions cut 0 bases from V and 4 bases from J, with 10 bases between. CDR3 size: 14 residues. DNA of the CDR3: TGCGCCAGCAGCTTGGACAGGTGGGGCACTGAAGCTTTCTTT. Residues: CASSLDRWGTEAFF.

The genes are TRBV18 and TRBJ2-5, with D perhaps matching TRBD2 (5 bases). Germline CDR1 KGHSH, CDR2 LQKENI. V was pared by 2 bases and J by 3 bases, with 19 bases between. This CDR3 comprises 17 residues. Here the CDR3 DNA reads TGTGCCAGCTCACCAGAGGGAACTAGAGGGCCGGAAGAGACCCAGTACTTC. Encoded protein: CASSPEGTRGPEETQYF.

The rearrangement joins TRBV2 to TRBJ1-5; D ambiguous. The CDR3 consists of 14 residues. Germline values: CDR1 SNHLY, CDR2 FYNNEI. Trimming pared 6 bases from V and 0 bases from J, leaving 9 bases between. CDR3 nucleotide sequence: TGTGCCAGCAGGGCTCAGTATAGCAATCAGCCCCAGCATTTT. Translating gives CASRAQYSNQPQHF.

V is TRBV3-1 (or the pseudogene TRBV3-2) and J is TRBJ1-1, with TRBD1 matching 7 bases. This CDR3 has 14 amino acids. The germline V gene encodes CDR1 LGHDT and CDR2 YNNKEL (reference sequence). J was trimmed by 5 bases and V by 4 bases; bases with no gene match: 7. The CDR3 reads CASSLIQGSTEAFF. The CDR3 DNA follows: TGTGCCAGCAGCCTTATACAGGGGTCGACTGAAGCTTTCTTT.

The rearrangement uses TRBV2 and TRBJ1-1, with D possibly TRBD1 on 5 matching bases. Trimming cost V 5 bases and J 6 bases, with 13 bases left between them. Germline assignment: CDR1 SNHLY and CDR2 FYNNEI. The CDR3 is 13 residues long. The CDR3 coding sequence is TGTGCCAGCAGTCCCCGGCGGGACGCTGAAGCTTTCTTT. Its translation is CASSPRRDAEAFF.

The V gene is TRBV5-1, the J gene TRBJ2-7, with 9 positions matching TRBD2. The CDR3 runs 16 residues. Germline V CDR1 and CDR2: SGHRS, YFSETQ. After removal of 0 bases from V and 2 bases from J, the junction contained 6 bases not matched to a gene. CDR3 loop: CASSLAPSGVTYEQYF. The CDR3 coding sequence is TGCGCCAGCAGCTTGGCCCCTAGCGGGGTTACCTACGAGCAGTACTTC.

Comments on this clone: Mismatch with germline at one junction end may stem from a read error. V is TRBV5-6 and J is TRBJ1-5; D possibly corresponds to TRBD1 (6 bases). CDR3 length: 15 amino acids. Per the germline V gene, CDR1 is SGHDT and CDR2 is YYEEEE. The CDR3 DNA sequence: TGTGCCAGCAGCTCATACAGGGAGAGCAGTCAGCCCCAGCATTTT. This gives the protein CASSSYRESSQPQHF.

This clone was observed a handful of times. This chain joins TRBV6-6 and TRBJ2-1, with 7 positions matching TRBD2. CDR1 is MNHNY and CDR2 is SVGAGI in the germline V gene (reference sequence). The CDR3 runs 15 residues. Trimming took 8 bases from V and 2 from J; bases not matched to a gene: 9. CDR3 DNA sequence: TGTGCCAGCGAAAAGGGAGGGCTCACCTACAATGAGCAGTTCTTC. Protein: CASEKGGLTYNEQFF.

This clone was recorded a few times. This rearrangement joins TRBV9 to TRBJ1-6; the D is unclear. Germline CDR1 SGDLS, CDR2 YYNGEE. Trimming stripped 0 bases from V and 12 bases from J, with 13 bases between. This CDR3 is built from 14 residues. DNA of the CDR3: TGTGCCAGCAGCGTAGGCGGTCTCTGGCGACCCCTCCACTTT. Its translation: CASSVGGLWRPLHF.

This clone showed up just once. The chain couples TRBV5-1 to TRBJ1-3; D remains unclear. Germline V lookup: CDR1 SGHRS, CDR2 YFSETQ. CDR3 length: 15 amino acids. With 2 bases removed from V and 4 bases from J, the gap between germline ends came to 13 bases. DNA of the CDR3: TGCGCCAGCAGCTTATCCCCCGCCGAGGGAAACACCATATATTTT. It is translated as CASSLSPAEGNTIYF.